These 23 T cell receptor beta chains share one sample of origin, sequenced in a study of T cells in Graves' hyperthyroidism and ophthalmopathy. The source material, RNA transcripts, was used to amplify TCR beta CDR3 regions. In the first-round RT-PCR of the TCR CDR3, the HTBI primer set was used. One entry per CDR3 protein results from TCRdb running MiXCR on the multiplex PCR reads. The repertoire has about 840,000 distinct CDR3 sequences, over 35% of them found once; the top ten carry 7.5% to 9.5%. Sequenced sample: blood. These receptors were collected from a man aged 18 to 29 with Graves' hyperthyroidism.

The gene calls are TRBV2 and TRBJ2-7; D possibly corresponds to TRBD1 (6 bases). The germline CDR1 and CDR2 sequences are SNHLY and FYNNEI. V lost 10 bases to trimming and J lost 6 bases, with 19 bases between them. The CDR3 covers 13 residues. Written as DNA, the CDR3 is TGTGCCACTCGGGCAAAGGGGGTCCCCGAGCAGTACTTC. It is translated as CATRAKGVPEQYF.

This clonotype was found a few times. The chain combines TRBV12-3 or TRBV12-4 with TRBJ2-6; tentatively, D is TRBD1 or TRBD2 (5 bases each). V was clipped by 0 bases and J by 0 bases, with 12 bases between them. This CDR3 contains 18 residues. DNA for the CDR3: TGTGCCAGCAGTTTAGCGGGACCCTTACCCTCTGGGGCCAACGTCCTGACTTTC. Protein sequence: CASSLAGPLPSGANVLTF.

The gene calls are TRBV10-3 and TRBJ1-1; TRBD1 might be the D (6 bases). CDR1 is ENHRY and CDR2 is SYGVKD in the germline V gene. This CDR3 contains 15 residues. Trimming left V 5 bases short and J 3 bases short, with 16 bases between. The CDR3 region has the DNA TGTGCCATCAGTTCCACAGGGCCGTTCGACACTGAAGCTTTCTTT. It specifies CAISSTGPFDTEAFF.

This clonotype came up a few times. The chain couples TRBV2 to TRBJ2-7; D unresolved. The germline V gene has CDR1 SNHLY and CDR2 FYNNEI. The CDR3 extends over 11 amino acids. The V end was cut by 6 bases, the J end by 7 bases, with 10 bases between. The CDR3 is CASSARWEQYF. CDR3 nucleotides: TGTGCCAGCAGCGCGAGATGGGAGCAGTACTTC.

This clonotype was detected a few times. The chain links TRBV11-2 to TRBJ2-7, with D perhaps matching TRBD1 (5 bases). Trimming took 1 base from V and 6 from J, leaving 13 bases between them. CDR3 size: 14 residues. Per the germline V gene, CDR1 is SGHAT and CDR2 is FQNNGV. CDR3 DNA: TGTGCCAGCAGCTTAGTGGGCAGGGCTAGCGAGCAGTACTTC. Its protein is CASSLVGRASEQYF.

The V gene is TRBV10-1, the J gene TRBJ1-6; D might be TRBD1 (5 bases). Per the germline V gene, CDR1 is WNHNN and CDR2 is SYGVQD (reference sequence). The CDR3 consists of 14 residues. V was clipped by 8 bases and J by 7 bases, with 15 bases between them. The DNA of the CDR3 is TGCGCCAGCTTGTTAGGAGACAGCAATTCACCCCTCCACTTT. Translated: CASLLGDSNSPLHF.

This clonotype was recorded at least ten times. This chain connects TRBV5-1 to TRBJ2-7, with TRBD2 matching over 11 bases. Germline CDR1 reads SGHRS; CDR2 reads YFSETQ. Unmatched junction bases numbered 5, after V lost 4 bases and J lost 2 bases. CDR3 size: 15 residues. CDR3 nucleotides: TGCGCCAGCAGCCCTTCGACTAGCGGGGCCTACGAGCAGTACTTC. Its translation is CASSPSTSGAYEQYF.

This clonotype was detected only a few times. The V gene is TRBV28, the J gene TRBJ2-7; TRBD1 matches at 11 bases. The germline V gene encodes CDR1 MDHEN and CDR2 SYDVKM. J gave up 6 bases and V 6 bases, and 1 base lay outside the gene matches. This CDR3 region has 12 residues. The CDR3 sequence is CASRGTGGEQYF. In DNA form, the CDR3 reads TGTGCCAGCAGGGGGACAGGGGGCGAGCAGTACTTC.

V is TRBV4-1 and J is TRBJ2-7; D uncertain. This CDR3 has 13 residues. Germline CDR1 and CDR2: MGHRA and YSYEKL. V lost 3 bases and J 2 bases, leaving 8 bases between the germline ends. CDR3 coding DNA: TGCGCCAGCAGCCACGGTGGTACCTACGAGCAGTACTTC. Translated: CASSHGGTYEQYF.

Points on this clonotype: With a much larger clone just one base away, this may be a read error. V gene TRBV29-1 combines with J gene TRBJ2-5; D gene unclear. Per germline, CDR1 SQVTM and CDR2 ANQGSEA. The CDR3 is made up of 11 amino acids. The V end lost 7 bases, the J end lost 8 bases, and 14 bases lay between the germline ends. CDR3 sequence (DNA): TGCAGCGGTTCTGAGGCGGATACCCAGTACTTC. This codes for CSGSEADTQYF.

The chain couples TRBV4-1 to TRBJ1-4, with 8 bases identical to TRBD1. Germline V lookup: CDR1 MGHRA, CDR2 YSYEKL. The CDR3 is 15 residues long. The trim removed 2 bases at V and 6 bases at J, leaving 5 bases unmatched. DNA for the CDR3: TGCGCCAGCAGCCAAACGGGACAGGTTGATGAAAAACTGTTTTTT. Residues: CASSQTGQVDEKLFF.

This clonotype was detected only a few times. The chain is built from TRBV20-1 and TRBJ2-5; 12 bases are shared with TRBD2. Germline lookup yields CDR1 DFQATT and CDR2 SNEGSKA (reference sequence). The CDR3 totals 16 residues. After removal of 4 bases from V and 4 bases from J, the junction contained 10 bases not matched to a gene. The CDR3 sequence: CSANTLAGGRIETQYF. Written as DNA, the CDR3 is TGCAGTGCTAATACACTAGCGGGAGGAAGAATAGAGACCCAGTACTTC.

The rearrangement links TRBV7-2 to TRBJ2-7; D unclear. The CDR3 runs 13 residues. Germline assignment: CDR1 SGHTA and CDR2 FQGNSA. The ends were cut back, 5 bases at V and 0 bases at J, with 8 bases in the middle. This CDR3 reads CASSGNASYEQYF. CDR3 DNA: TGTGCCAGCAGCGGAAACGCCTCCTACGAGCAGTACTTC.

This chain links TRBV3-1 with TRBJ1-5; maybe TRBD1 (6 bases). Germline V gene sequence: CDR1 LGHDT, CDR2 YNNKEL (reference sequence). The CDR3 has 14 residues. V lost 3 bases, J lost 3 bases, and 9 bases lay in between. The CDR3 sequence: CASSHQGFNQPQHF. The CDR3 DNA reads TGTGCCAGCAGCCACCAGGGGTTCAATCAGCCCCAGCATTTT.

Regarding this clonotype: The junction differs from germline at one of its ends, possibly a read error. The genes are TRBV7-2 and TRBJ2-7, with TRBD1 matching 9 bases. The CDR3 totals 13 residues. The V gene's germline CDR1 is SGHTA and CDR2 FQGNSA. The CDR3 coding sequence is TGTGTCAGCAGCTTGGGACAGGGTTACGAGCAGTACTTC. Translated: CVSSLGQGYEQYF.

V is TRBV11-2 and J is TRBJ2-2; no clear D. CDR1 is SGHAT, CDR2 FQNNGV, per germline. The CDR3 totals 8 residues. Trimming removed 3 bases at V and 16 bases at J, with 3 bases between. CDR3 sequence reads: CASSLRFF. The CDR3 DNA reads as TGTGCCAGCAGCTTGCGGTTTTTT.

Remarks on this clonotype: An end of the junction differs from the germline gene, which may be a read error. The CDR3 bases are TGCGGTGCTAGAACAGGGGTCACTGGAGCTTTCTTT. Its protein is CGARTGVTGAFF. This chain joins TRBV20-1 and TRBJ1-1; 7 nucleotides align to TRBD1. The CDR3 length is 12 residues. Per the germline V gene, CDR1 is DFQATT and CDR2 is SNEGSKA (reference sequence).

J is TRBJ1-1 and V is TRBV19; D is possibly TRBD1 (5 bases). Germline CDR1 LNHDA, CDR2 SQIVND (reference sequence). V shed 6 bases and J shed 3 bases, with 11 bases lying between them. The CDR3 covers 13 residues. CDR3 amino acids: CASRWGGDTEAFF. The CDR3 region has the DNA TGTGCCAGTAGATGGGGAGGGGACACTGAAGCTTTCTTT.

This chain connects TRBV6-5 to TRBJ1-2; D not certain. The CDR3 totals 13 residues. CDR1 and CDR2 from the germline V gene are MNHEY and SVGAGI. V lost 8 bases and J 0 bases, leaving 10 bases between the germline ends. The CDR3: CASEGGSNYGYTF. CDR3 DNA: TGTGCCAGCGAGGGAGGGTCTAACTATGGCTACACCTTC.

V and J are TRBV29-1 and TRBJ2-7; maybe TRBD2 (5 bases). Germline lookup yields CDR1 SQVTM and CDR2 ANQGSEA. The CDR3 totals 15 residues. V lost 2 bases, J lost 2 bases, and 16 bases lay in between. The CDR3: CSVENKEGVTYEQYF. DNA of the CDR3: TGCAGCGTTGAAAACAAAGAGGGAGTAACCTACGAGCAGTACTTC.

In its sample, this clonotype was seen a few times. This sequence joins TRBV14 and TRBJ2-7, with D perhaps assigned TRBD1 or TRBD2 (5 bases each). This CDR3 contains 15 residues. Germline loops: CDR1 SGHDN, CDR2 FVKESK. Trimming cost V 0 bases and J 1 base, with 10 bases left between them. This chain's CDR3 is CASSQDFGASYEQYF. CDR3 bases: TGTGCCAGCAGCCAAGATTTCGGGGCGTCCTACGAGCAGTACTTC. Together with reference TRBV14 and TRBJ2-7, the CDR3 gives the full variable domain: EAGVTQFPSHSVIEKGQTVTLRCDPISGHDNLYWYRRVMGKEIKFLLHFVKESKQDESGMPNNRFLAERTGGTYSTLKVQPAELEDSGVYFCASSQDFGASYEQYFGPGTRLTVT.

There are many counts of this clonotype. The rearrangement joins TRBV7-9 to TRBJ1-1, with D tentatively TRBD1 (5 bases). The V and J ends lost 3 bases and 8 bases respectively, with 16 bases between them. This CDR3 comprises 14 residues. CDR1 is SEHNR, CDR2 FQNEAQ, per germline (reference sequence). CDR3 DNA: TGTGCCAGCAGCTTCCGGGACCGCCGTTCGGAAGCTTTCTTT. Its translation: CASSFRDRRSEAFF.

This clonotype has only a few counts. The V and J genes are TRBV10-3 and TRBJ2-7, with 9 bases identical to TRBD1. V trimming: 10 bases; J trimming: 2 bases; junction bases outside the gene matches: 9. The CDR3 spans 14 residues. Germline V gene data show CDR1 as ENHRY and CDR2 as SYGVKD. This chain's CDR3 is CASRRTGDTYEQYF. CDR3 nucleotides: TGTGCCAGCAGACGGACAGGGGATACCTACGAGCAGTACTTC.